The 20 T cell receptor beta chains below were found in one sample sequenced in a study of blood T cell repertoires in COVID-19. The table came from immunoSEQ multiplex PCR; TCRdb's copy has only in-frame clones and leaves some out. The sample contains under 150,000 clones, 70% to 90% of which appear only once. Sequencing was carried out using peripheral blood. These receptors originate from a man aged 40-49 years with acute or convalescent COVID-19.

The genes are TRBV6-5 and TRBJ1-5; no firm D call. V gave up 6 bases and J gave up 0 bases, with 12 bases separating them. The CDR3 extends over 15 amino acids. Germline values: CDR1 MNHEY, CDR2 SVGAGI. The CDR3 region is CASRPTPNSNQPQHF. CDR3 coding DNA: TGTGCCAGCAGGCCCACTCCGAATAGCAATCAGCCCCAGCATTTT.

The gene calls are TRBV11-2 and TRBJ2-7, with D perhaps TRBD1 (6 bases). Germline CDR1 SGHAT, CDR2 FQNNGV. V was cut by 3 bases and J by 2 bases, with 23 bases left in between. The CDR3 length is 18 residues. The CDR3 coding sequence is TGTGCCAGCAGCTTGACAGGTCTGACCGAACCCGTAACCTACGAGCAGTACTTC. Protein product: CASSLTGLTEPVTYEQYF.

This clone appeared a single time. The chain is built from TRBV9 and TRBJ1-6, with TRBD1 as a possible D gene (5 bases). This CDR3 has 14 residues. V was cut by 2 bases and J by 7 bases, with 10 bases left in between. Germline lookup yields CDR1 SGDLS and CDR2 YYNGEE. In nucleotides, the CDR3 is TGTGCCAGCAGCGTTAGCCAGGGAAATTCACCCCTCCACTTT. Protein sequence: CASSVSQGNSPLHF.

The genes are TRBV2 and TRBJ1-1; 9 bases match TRBD1. This CDR3 is 14 amino acids long. V was pared by 6 bases and J by 6 bases, with 8 bases of the junction left unmatched. CDR1 and CDR2 from the germline V gene are SNHLY and FYNNEI. CDR3 loop: CASRIGTGWSEAFF. The CDR3 DNA reads TGTGCCAGCAGGATCGGGACAGGGTGGTCTGAAGCTTTCTTT.

The rearrangement uses TRBV6-6 and TRBJ2-5; D is possibly TRBD1 (6 bases). Trimming shortened V by 6 bases and J by 1 base, and 27 bases separated the two germline ends. The CDR3 is 19 residues long. The germline V gene encodes CDR1 MNHNY and CDR2 SVGAGI (reference sequence). The chain's CDR3 is CASSSAIVVLGASQETQYF. In DNA, the CDR3 is TGTGCCAGCAGCTCAGCCATTGTTGTGCTGGGGGCCTCCCAAGAGACCCAGTACTTC.

This sequence joins TRBV30 and TRBJ1-2; D not resolved. Germline CDR1 GTSNPN, CDR2 SVGIG (reference sequence). The ends were cut back, 0 bases at V and 7 bases at J, with 15 bases in the middle. The CDR3 loop spans 14 amino acids. The CDR3: CAWSVLGGSSGYTF. In DNA form, the CDR3 reads TGTGCCTGGAGTGTATTGGGAGGGTCCAGTGGCTACACCTTC. The full variable domain, its missing parts supplied by reference TRBV30 and TRBJ1-2, is SQTIHQWPATLVQPVGSPLSLECTVEGTSNPNLYWYRQAAGRGLQLLFYSVGIGQISSEVPQNLSASRPQDRQFILSSKKLLLSDSGFYLCAWSVLGGSSGYTFGSGTRLTVV.

This chain connects TRBV7-2 to TRBJ1-1; D unresolved. Germline V CDR1 and CDR2: SGHTA, FQGNSA. This CDR3 is built from 15 residues. V lost 1 base and J 0 bases, leaving 9 bases between the germline ends. The CDR3 DNA is TGTGCCAGCAGCTTAGGGGCAGGTATGAACACTGAAGCTTTCTTT. Amino acid sequence: CASSLGAGMNTEAFF.

This clone has a count of ten or more. The V and J genes are TRBV19 and TRBJ1-6; D uncertain. V lost 4 bases and J 7 bases, leaving 14 bases between the germline ends. This CDR3 is built from 15 residues. Germline CDR1 LNHDA, CDR2 SQIVND (reference sequence). The CDR3 sequence: CASSRALLANSPLHF. The CDR3 region has the DNA TGTGCCAGTAGTAGGGCCTTATTAGCGAATTCACCCCTCCACTTT. Together with reference TRBV19 and TRBJ1-6, the CDR3 gives the full variable domain: DGGITQSPKYLFRKEGQNVTLSCEQNLNHDAMYWYRQDPGQGLRLIYYSQIVNDFQKGDIAEGYSVSREKKESFPLTVTSAQKNPTAFYLCASSRALLANSPLHFGNGTRLTVT.

The chain links TRBV19 to TRBJ1-1, with 8 bases aligning to TRBD1. CDR1 and CDR2 (germline): LNHDA, SQIVND (reference sequence). V shed 6 bases and J 4 bases; nucleotides not matched to a gene: 7. The CDR3 loop spans 14 amino acids. The CDR3, as DNA: TGTGCCAGTAGGACAGGGGAGGATTTCACTGAAGCTTTCTTT. Its protein is CASRTGEDFTEAFF.

The rearrangement joins TRBV12-3 or TRBV12-4 to TRBJ1-1, with a weak D call TRBD1 (5 bases). V was shortened by 7 bases and J by 5 bases, with 14 bases between the two germline ends. The length of the CDR3 is 13 residues. CDR3 bases: TGTGCCAGCATTCGGGGGTGGGGGACTGAAGCTTTCTTT. It specifies CASIRGWGTEAFF.

The chain employs TRBV30 and TRBJ1-2; 8 nucleotides match TRBD1. The CDR3 has 13 amino acids. V shed 5 bases and J 4 bases; nucleotides not matched to a gene: 6. Looked up from germline, CDR1 is GTSNPN and CDR2 is SVGIG (reference sequence). CDR3 protein: CAWEPGTGYGYTF. In nucleotides, the CDR3 is TGTGCCTGGGAACCCGGGACAGGCTATGGCTACACCTTC.

V usage is TRBV6-5 and J usage is TRBJ1-2; D may be TRBD1 (6 bases). V was trimmed by 2 bases and J by 5 bases, leaving 18 bases between them. The CDR3 runs 16 residues. CDR1 MNHEY and CDR2 SVGAGI come from the germline V gene. The CDR3 protein is CASSYGSAGTHYGYTF. The CDR3, as DNA: TGTGCCAGCAGTTACGGATCCGCCGGGACACATTATGGCTACACCTTC.

The chain employs TRBV15 and TRBJ2-5, with 7 positions matching TRBD2. This CDR3 is 15 amino acids long. J gave up 5 bases and V 1 base, and 7 bases lay outside the gene matches. Germline V gives CDR1 LNHNV, CDR2 YYDKDF (reference sequence). CDR3 nucleotides: TGTGCCACCAGCAGAGGGTCCGGGGAGGGGGAGACCCAGTACTTC. Translating gives CATSRGSGEGETQYF.

The V call is TRBV11-3, the J call TRBJ2-1, with 7 bases matching TRBD1. With V trimmed by 6 bases and J by 9 bases, 8 bases remained unmatched. This CDR3 has 13 amino acids. Germline CDR1 reads SGHNT; CDR2 reads YENEEA. The CDR3 loop reads CASSRKYRGEQFF. CDR3 coding DNA: TGTGCCAGCAGTCGTAAGTACAGGGGTGAGCAGTTCTTC.

The rearrangement links TRBV5-1 to TRBJ2-2; 8 positions match TRBD2. There are 15 residues in the CDR3. CDR1 is SGHRS, CDR2 YFSETQ, per germline. Germline trimming cut 2 bases from V and 1 base from J; bases unmatched to any gene: 1. The CDR3 protein is CASSLSGGNTGELFF. In nucleotides, the CDR3 is TGCGCCAGCAGCTTAAGCGGGGGGAACACCGGGGAGCTGTTTTTT.

This clone was seen a single time. This chain uses TRBV7-2 with TRBJ2-3, with 9 bases identical to TRBD2. Germline CDR1 reads SGHTA; CDR2 reads FQGNSA. The CDR3 consists of 16 residues. V lost 6 bases and J lost 2; bases outside the gene matches: 9. CDR3 coding DNA: TGTGCCAGCAGAAGTCTTAGCGGGGGTAACACAGATACGCAGTATTTT. This sequence encodes CASRSLSGGNTDTQYF. Supplemented by reference TRBV7-2 and TRBJ2-3, the full variable domain reads GAGVSQSPSNKVTEKGKDVELRCDPISGHTALYWYRQSLGQGLEFLIYFQGNSAPDKSGLPSDRFSAERTGGSVSTLTIQRTQQEDSAVYLCASRSLSGGNTDTQYFGPGTRLTVL.

This chain uses TRBV29-1 with TRBJ1-2; D remains ambiguous. This CDR3 comprises 14 residues. Germline CDR1 and CDR2: SQVTM and ANQGSEA. V lost 1 base and J 1 base, leaving 10 bases between the germline ends. In DNA form, the CDR3 reads TGCAGCGTTGAAGGTGGGCACCATAACTATGGCTACACCTTC. Translation gives CSVEGGHHNYGYTF. Variable domain in full (rest from reference TRBV29-1 and TRBJ1-2): SAVISQKPSRDICQRGTSLTIQCQVDSQVTMMFWYRQQPGQSLTLIATANQGSEATYESGFVIDKFPISRPNLTFSTLTVSNMSPEDSSIYLCSVEGGHHNYGYTFGSGTRLTVV.

This chain joins TRBV6-6 and TRBJ2-2, with D hard to call. CDR1 and CDR2 (germline): MNHNY, SVGAGI (reference sequence). There are 13 residues in the CDR3. Trimming removed 2 bases at V and 3 bases at J, with 4 bases between. The DNA of the CDR3 is TGTGCCAGCAGTTACCCCGACACCGGGGAGCTGTTTTTT. Translating it yields CASSYPDTGELFF.

The chain has TRBV24-1 and TRBJ1-2; possibly TRBD1 for D (5 bases). This CDR3 spans 15 amino acids. CDR1 and CDR2 from the germline V gene are KGHDR and SFDVKD. Trimming pared 4 bases from V and 5 bases from J, leaving 16 bases between. The CDR3 bases are TGTGCCACCAGTGACTCCAGGGCAGGGTATTATGGCTACACCTTC. Its translation: CATSDSRAGYYGYTF.

There are many counts of this clone. The chain couples TRBV7-2 to TRBJ2-7, with a tentative D call TRBD1 (5 bases). Germline V gene lookup returns CDR1 SGHTA and CDR2 FQGNSA. The CDR3 extends over 15 amino acids. Trimming pared 6 bases from V and 4 bases from J, leaving 19 bases between. The CDR3 loop reads CASSRQSGPAYEQYF. In DNA form, the CDR3 reads TGTGCCAGCAGTCGACAGTCCGGTCCGGCTTACGAGCAGTACTTC.